The 21 T cell receptor beta chains below come from one sample, sequenced in a study of blood T cell repertoires in COVID-19. Data came from immunoSEQ multiplex PCR; TCRdb stores just in-frame clones and leaves some out. Here the sample spans 250,000 or so clones, 89% being singletons. Sequenced material: peripheral blood. Receptors originate from a woman between 35 and 50 years old who had recovered from COVID-19.

The chain links TRBV5-6 to TRBJ2-5, with 10 bases identical to TRBD1. The CDR3 is 15 residues long. CDR1 is SGHDT and CDR2 is YYEEEE in the germline V gene. With 4 bases clipped from V and 2 bases from J, the junction kept 5 bases outside the gene matches. The DNA for the CDR3 is TGTGCCAGCAGCCCGACAGGGGGCTCTCAAGAGACCCAGTACTTC. Its protein is CASSPTGGSQETQYF.

This sequence joins TRBV5-1 and TRBJ2-1, with TRBD2 matching over 7 bases. V shed 5 bases, J shed 0 bases, and the junction held 5 bases outside the gene matches. The germline V gene has CDR1 SGHRS and CDR2 YFSETQ. This CDR3 region has 15 residues. CDR3 sequence: CASREGGSSYNEQFF. CDR3 sequence (DNA): TGCGCCAGCAGAGAGGGCGGGAGCTCCTACAATGAGCAGTTCTTC.

The CDR3 coding sequence is TGTGCCAGCAACTCGGGACAGGCCACCGGGGAGCTGTTTTTT. Its protein product is CASNSGQATGELFF. The gene calls are TRBV3-1 (or the pseudogene TRBV3-2) and TRBJ2-2, with 8 bases that match TRBD1. The germline V gene encodes CDR1 LGHDT and CDR2 YNNKEL (reference sequence). V trimming: 7 bases; J trimming: 4 bases; junction bases outside the gene matches: 5. The CDR3 is 14 amino acids.

The CDR3 region is CASIQAAGLNTGELFF. The CDR3 coding sequence is TGTGCCAGTATTCAAGCGGCGGGCCTGAACACCGGGGAGCTGTTTTTT. The rearrangement links TRBV19 to TRBJ2-2; the D gene is possibly TRBD2 (5 bases). The CDR3 covers 16 residues. The ends were cut back, 7 bases at V and 1 base at J, with 16 bases in the middle. CDR1 and CDR2 (germline): LNHDA, SQIVND (reference sequence).

The J gene is TRBJ2-5, the V gene TRBV29-1, with 7 nucleotides matching TRBD2. The V gene's germline CDR1 is SQVTM and CDR2 ANQGSEA. The CDR3 length is 14 residues. V gave up 6 bases and J gave up 5 bases; unmatched junction bases: 12. CDR3 in amino acids: CSVLEWEGLETQYF. For the CDR3, the DNA is TGCAGCGTCCTGGAATGGGAGGGCCTTGAGACCCAGTACTTC.

The J gene is TRBJ2-1, the V gene TRBV18; no clear D gene. Trimming took off 0 bases at V and 7 bases at J, with 13 bases between the two ends. The V gene's germline CDR1 is KGHSH and CDR2 LQKENI. The CDR3 runs 15 residues. The CDR3, as DNA: TGTGCCAGCTCACCACCTCCCCCCCATTTGAATGAGCAGTTCTTC. Its protein product is CASSPPPPHLNEQFF.

The V gene is TRBV27, the J gene TRBJ2-1; TRBD2 agrees at 8 bases. The CDR3 spans 17 residues. The junction had 10 bases not matched to a gene; V was cut back by 2 bases and J by 4 bases. Germline-derived CDR1 and CDR2 are MNHEY and SMNVEV (reference sequence). CDR3 DNA: TGTGCCAGCAGTTTAGTGGTCAGCGGGAGCGGGTACAATGAGCAGTTCTTC. The encoded protein is CASSLVVSGSGYNEQFF.

The chain links TRBV4-1 to TRBJ2-2, with D perhaps matching TRBD2 (6 bases). Germline lookup yields CDR1 MGHRA and CDR2 YSYEKL. This CDR3 is built from 15 residues. With 3 bases removed from V and 7 bases from J, the gap between germline ends came to 15 bases. DNA of the CDR3: TGCGCCAGCAGCCATACCCGGGAGAGTGACGGGGAGCTGTTTTTT. It translates to CASSHTRESDGELFF.

The chain uses TRBV5-4 and TRBJ1-6; D ambiguous. The CDR3 has 18 residues. Per the germline V gene, CDR1 is SGHNT and CDR2 is YYREEE (reference sequence). V was shortened by 3 bases and J by 0 bases, with 16 bases between the two germline ends. This CDR3 is CASSYGGLRSSYNSPLHF. Here the CDR3 DNA reads TGTGCCAGCAGCTATGGCGGACTTAGGAGCTCCTATAATTCACCCCTCCACTTT. Based on the CDR3 plus reference TRBV5-4 and TRBJ1-6, the full variable domain is ETGVTQSPTHLIKTRGQQVTLRCSSQSGHNTVSWYQQALGQGPQFIFQYYREEENGRGNFPPRFSGLQFPNYSSELNVNALELDDSALYLCASSYGGLRSSYNSPLHFGNGTRLTVT.

The genes are TRBV11-2 and TRBJ2-5; 11 bases map to TRBD1. The germline V gene encodes CDR1 SGHAT and CDR2 FQNNGV. CDR3 length: 16 amino acids. Unmatched junction bases numbered 8, after V lost 5 bases and J lost 3 bases. The CDR3 spells CASSPEWGQGEETQYF. The CDR3 nucleotides read TGTGCCAGCAGCCCTGAGTGGGGACAGGGGGAAGAGACCCAGTACTTC.

The V gene is TRBV4-1, the J gene TRBJ1-1; D call uncertain. CDR1 and CDR2 from the germline V gene are MGHRA and YSYEKL. V gave up 1 base and J gave up 1 base, with 10 bases separating them. The CDR3 extends over 15 amino acids. The CDR3 sequence is CASSQARGENTEAFF. Written as DNA, the CDR3 is TGCGCCAGCAGCCAAGCGCGCGGTGAGAACACTGAAGCTTTCTTT.

The rearrangement joins TRBV12-5 to TRBJ2-1; D possibly corresponds to TRBD1 (5 bases). CDR3 size: 17 residues. CDR1 and CDR2 (germline): LGHNT, FRNRAP. V gave up 0 bases and J gave up 2 bases, with 14 bases separating them. The CDR3 region has the DNA TGTGCTAGTGGTTTGGTGCCCGACAGTGTGACCTACAATGAGCAGTTCTTC. It is translated as CASGLVPDSVTYNEQFF.

The V gene is TRBV6-1, the J gene TRBJ1-5, with D perhaps matching TRBD1 (6 bases). V lost 3 bases and J 4 bases, leaving 13 bases between the germline ends. Germline loops: CDR1 MNHNS, CDR2 SASEGT. This CDR3 contains 15 residues. The CDR3 is CASSDSIGGNQPQHF. CDR3 coding DNA: TGTGCCAGCAGTGATTCTATAGGGGGTAATCAGCCCCAGCATTTT.

This clone occurred a few times. The rearrangement joins TRBV30 to TRBJ1-6; TRBD1 matches at 10 bases. J lost 6 bases, V lost 6 bases, and 8 bases had no gene match. The CDR3 loop spans 15 amino acids. Germline V gives CDR1 GTSNPN, CDR2 SVGIG (reference sequence). CDR3 DNA: TGTGCCTGTTTTTACCGGGACAGGGGTAATTCACCCCTCCACTTT. Its translation: CACFYRDRGNSPLHF.

The chain carries TRBV24-1 and TRBJ2-1; no clear D. Deletions cut 3 bases from V and 5 bases from J, with 7 bases between. Germline CDR1 is KGHDR and CDR2 is SFDVKD. The CDR3 covers 13 residues. The CDR3 is CATSDRLDNEQFF. CDR3 nucleotides: TGTGCCACCAGTGATCGACTGGACAATGAGCAGTTCTTC.

This chain links TRBV29-1 with TRBJ2-3, with D possibly matching TRBD2 (5 bases). This CDR3 contains 17 residues. V was cut by 3 bases and J by 4 bases, with 23 bases left in between. CDR1 SQVTM and CDR2 ANQGSEA come from the germline V gene. The CDR3 DNA reads TGCAGCGTTGACAATGTCCGTCTTGATCGGGATCCAGATACGCAGTATTTT. Amino acid sequence: CSVDNVRLDRDPDTQYF.

The chain carries TRBV7-2 and TRBJ2-1, with TRBD2 matching over 12 bases. The V segment lost 8 bases and the J segment 8 bases; nucleotides outside the gene matches: 4. The length of the CDR3 is 13 residues. CDR1 and CDR2 from the germline V gene are SGHTA and FQGNSA. The CDR3 sequence: CASRLAGGHEQFF. The CDR3, as DNA: TGTGCCAGCCGGCTAGCGGGAGGGCATGAGCAGTTCTTC.

The table lists this clone with a few counts. The V call is TRBV7-9, the J call TRBJ2-7; D is perhaps TRBD2 (7 bases). Deletions cut 5 bases from V and 8 bases from J, with 16 bases between. From germline, CDR1 is SEHNR and CDR2 FQNEAQ (reference sequence). The CDR3 is 13 residues long. CDR3 residues: CASSPHEGGKQYF. In DNA, the CDR3 is TGTGCCAGCAGCCCTCACGAGGGGGGGAAGCAGTACTTC.

This chain links TRBV18 with TRBJ2-2; D is ambiguous. The CDR3 runs to 15 residues. Per germline, CDR1 KGHSH and CDR2 LQKENI. V was trimmed by 2 bases and J by 1 base, leaving 8 bases between them. CDR3 coding DNA: TGTGCCAGCTCACCAAACAGAAAGAACACCGGGGAGCTGTTTTTT. It translates to CASSPNRKNTGELFF.

This chain links TRBV12-3 or TRBV12-4 with TRBJ2-1; tentative D call: TRBD2 (7 bases). Trimming cost V 3 bases and J 8 bases, with 11 bases left between them. The CDR3 consists of 13 residues. CDR3 nucleotide sequence: TGTGCCAGCAGTTTGGGGGGGCAGGATGAGCAGTTCTTC. Its translation: CASSLGGQDEQFF.

The V call is TRBV4-1, the J call TRBJ1-1; 7 bases align to TRBD1. The V segment lost 4 bases and the J segment 5 bases; nucleotides outside the gene matches: 7. The V gene's germline CDR1 is MGHRA and CDR2 YSYEKL. The CDR3 is 14 amino acids. The CDR3 DNA sequence: TGCGCCAGCAGCCTGCCGACAGGGTGGACTGAAGCTTTCTTT. This codes for CASSLPTGWTEAFF.